This T cell receptor beta chain comes out of a study of blood T cell repertoires in COVID-19. Study-level background: Both acute and convalescent COVID-19 samples were obtained from the United States, Italy and Spain.

Some clones are missing from TCRdb's copy, which holds only in-frame ones; the method was immunoSEQ multiplex PCR. Of some 180,000 clones in the sample, about 82% are singletons; the top ten hold about 8.1%. The CDR3 sequence is 15 residues long. In germline, CDR1 is SGDLS, CDR2 YYNGEE. V was clipped by 3 bases and J by 2 bases, with 12 bases between them. The receptor's source is an elderly woman with COVID-19, enrolled during active disease. Source material: peripheral blood. The rearrangement joins TRBV9 to TRBJ1-3; the D gene is possibly TRBD1 (5 bases). The DNA for the CDR3 is TGTGCCAGCAGCGGCAAAATGGGGCCTGGAAACACCATATATTTT. Translated, it gives CASSGKMGPGNTIYF.